One and the same sample provided the 30 T cell receptor beta chains below, sequenced in a study of T-cell reconstitution after alpha-beta-depleted transplantation in children. Overall study findings and caveats: Approximately two months post-transplant, alpha-beta T cells reportedly originated from several hundred expanded graft clones.

Preparing the TCRbeta library involved the use of unique molecular identifiers. TCRdb reanalysed the PCR reads using MiXCR and keeps one entry per CDR3 protein. The sample holds roughly 30,000 distinct CDR3 sequences; under 7.5% are singletons and the top ten take over 25%. These receptors lack a known antigen. This specimen was peripheral blood, taken 60 days after TCRalphabeta/CD19-depleted stem cell transplant. The origin of the receptors is a child younger than two who had a stem cell transplant for acute myeloid leukemia, so the T cells may come from the graft donor.

Relative to its sample, this clonotype is medium-sized. The rearrangement links TRBV15 to TRBJ2-7; 8 bases line up with TRBD2. Per germline, CDR1 LNHNV and CDR2 YYDKDF (reference sequence). The CDR3 has 17 residues. Germline trimming cut 0 bases from V and 0 bases from J; bases unmatched to any gene: 7. CDR3 in DNA: TGTGCCACCAGCAGAGAGCCCTTAGCGGGAAGCTCCTACGAGCAGTACTTC. Translation: CATSREPLAGSSYEQYF.

This clonotype was found many times. The rearrangement links TRBV7-8 to TRBJ2-2; TRBD1 aligns across 10 bases. The CDR3 extends over 15 amino acids. Germline lookup yields CDR1 SGHVS and CDR2 FQNEAQ. The V segment lost 3 bases and the J segment 6 bases; nucleotides outside the gene matches: 4. In nucleotides, the CDR3 is TGTGCCAGCAGCTTTGGGGACAGGGGATCCGGGGAGCTGTTTTTT. Translated: CASSFGDRGSGELFF.

There are many counts of this clonotype. The V gene is TRBV10-3, the J gene TRBJ1-2; 9 bases are shared with TRBD1. The CDR3 runs 13 residues. Germline trimming cut 8 bases from V and 6 bases from J; bases unmatched to any gene: 7. Germline-derived CDR1 and CDR2 are ENHRY and SYGVKD. The DNA of the CDR3 is TGTGCCATCTCGGGACAGGGATCGGATGGCTACACCTTC. This translates into CAISGQGSDGYTF.

The V gene is TRBV7-3, the J gene TRBJ2-5; 10 nucleotides line up with TRBD2. CDR3 length: 19 residues. J gave up 1 base and V 11 bases, and 22 bases lay outside the gene matches. The germline V gene encodes CDR1 SGHTA and CDR2 FQGTGA. The CDR3 DNA follows: TGTGCCTTCTGTTTCATCCCTTACGGGACTAGCGCCTTCCAAGAGACCCAGTACTTC. It is translated as CAFCFIPYGTSAFQETQYF.

The rearrangement links TRBV11-1 to TRBJ2-5, with D possibly TRBD1 on 5 matching bases. CDR3 length: 18 amino acids. In germline, CDR1 is SGHAT, CDR2 FQDESV (reference sequence). With 3 bases removed from V and 1 base from J, the gap between germline ends came to 21 bases. The CDR3 sequence: CASSLDSWGLGFQETQYF. Written as DNA, the CDR3 is TGTGCCAGCAGCTTGGATTCATGGGGCCTAGGCTTCCAAGAGACCCAGTACTTC.

This clonotype was seen repeatedly, ten times or more. The chain joins TRBV5-1 to TRBJ2-1; 8 bases match TRBD2. Trimming removed 0 bases from V and 0 bases from J; junction bases left unmatched: 5. This CDR3 region has 17 residues. Germline CDR1 reads SGHRS; CDR2 reads YFSETQ. DNA of the CDR3: TGCGCCAGCAGCTTGGCCCGGGGGGGGAGCTCCTACAATGAGCAGTTCTTC. Protein: CASSLARGGSSYNEQFF. The full variable domain, with the rest looked up from reference TRBV5-1 and TRBJ2-1, is KAGVTQTPRYLIKTRGQQVTLSCSPISGHRSVSWYQQTPGQGLQFLFEYFSETQRNKGNFPGRFSGRQFSNSRSEMNVSTLELGDSALYLCASSLARGGSSYNEQFFGPGTRLTVL.

This clonotype has ten or more counts. The junction departs from germline at one end; a sequencing error may be responsible. The chain is built from TRBV29-1 and TRBJ1-2; 8 bases agree with TRBD1. Germline CDR1 SQVTM, CDR2 ANQGSEA. The CDR3 runs to 12 residues. CDR3 DNA: TGCAGCGTTGAAGATAACGAGACAGGGGTCGCCTTC. It yields the protein CSVEDNETGVAF.

This clonotype has at least ten counts. The chain links TRBV7-2 to TRBJ2-7; TRBD1 aligns across 9 bases. The V gene end was trimmed by 4 bases and the J gene end by 4 bases; junction bases not matched to a gene: 11. CDR3 size: 16 residues. CDR1 and CDR2 from the germline V gene are SGHTA and FQGNSA. CDR3 sequence reads: CASSSAPGQGWYEQYF. The DNA of the CDR3 is TGTGCCAGCAGCTCTGCGCCGGGACAGGGTTGGTACGAGCAGTACTTC. Looking up the rest from reference TRBV7-2 and TRBJ2-7 gives the full variable domain: GAGVSQSPSNKVTEKGKDVELRCDPISGHTALYWYRQSLGQGLEFLIYFQGNSAPDKSGLPSDRFSAERTGGSVSTLTIQRTQQEDSAVYLCASSSAPGQGWYEQYFGPGTRLTVT.

At least ten counts were recorded for this clonotype. The genes are TRBV7-9 and TRBJ2-3; D is perhaps TRBD1 or TRBD2 (5 bases each). This CDR3 is 15 amino acids long. Germline V gives CDR1 SEHNR, CDR2 FQNEAQ (reference sequence). Trimming took off 3 bases at V and 0 bases at J, with 10 bases between the two ends. The CDR3 reads CASSLGVYSTDTQYF. The CDR3 nucleotides are TGTGCCAGCAGCTTGGGGGTTTACAGCACAGATACGCAGTATTTT. The whole variable domain, filled in from reference TRBV7-9 and TRBJ2-3, reads DTGVSQNPRHKITKRGQNVTFRCDPISEHNRLYWYRQTLGQGPEFLTYFQNEAQLEKSRLLSDRFSAERPKGSFSTLEIQRTEQGDSAMYLCASSLGVYSTDTQYFGPGTRLTVL.

This clonotype was seen ten or more times. The chain uses TRBV5-8 and TRBJ2-5; no definite D call. Germline V gene sequence: CDR1 SGHTS, CDR2 YDEGEE. The CDR3 runs to 15 residues. Trimming took 0 bases from V and 2 from J, leaving 11 bases between them. In DNA form, the CDR3 reads TGTGCCAGCAGCTTGGTTCGGCCCTTTCAAGAGACCCAGTACTTC. Residues: CASSLVRPFQETQYF.

This clonotype has ten or more counts. The chain links TRBV11-2 to TRBJ1-1; TRBD1 agrees at 7 bases. The V gene's germline CDR1 is SGHAT and CDR2 FQNNGV. The CDR3 totals 14 residues. J gave up 10 bases and V 0 bases, and 8 bases lay outside the gene matches. The CDR3 nucleotides read TGTGCCAGCAGCTTAGATGGGAGGGGGCGAGGAGCTTTCTTT. This codes for CASSLDGRGRGAFF.

This clonotype was found a few times. The gene calls are TRBV20-1 and TRBJ2-6; 10 bases map to TRBD1. CDR3 length: 18 amino acids. Germline V gene lookup returns CDR1 DFQATT and CDR2 SNEGSKA (reference sequence). V trimming: 0 bases; J trimming: 0 bases; junction bases outside the gene matches: 5. CDR3 nucleotide sequence: TGCAGTGCTAGAGATCCCCGGACAGGGGGCTCTGGGGCCAACGTCCTGACTTTC. It is translated as CSARDPRTGGSGANVLTF.

V gene TRBV7-9 combines with J gene TRBJ2-2; 8 bases align to TRBD2. CDR3 size: 14 residues. V gave up 10 bases and J gave up 6 bases; unmatched junction bases: 10. Germline loops: CDR1 SEHNR, CDR2 FQNEAQ (reference sequence). The CDR3 nucleotides read TGTGCCACCGCCCGACTAGCGCTCGCCGGGGAGCTGTTTTTT. Amino acid sequence: CATARLALAGELFF. Full variable domain (missing parts from reference TRBV7-9 and TRBJ2-2): DTGVSQNPRHKITKRGQNVTFRCDPISEHNRLYWYRQTLGQGPEFLTYFQNEAQLEKSRLLSDRFSAERPKGSFSTLEIQRTEQGDSAMYLCATARLALAGELFFGEGSRLTVL.

This clonotype has a count of ten or more. The chain combines TRBV29-1 with TRBJ1-1; D not certain. Trimming shortened V by 2 bases and J by 11 bases, and 9 bases separated the two germline ends. The CDR3 runs 10 residues. Per the germline V gene, CDR1 is SQVTM and CDR2 is ANQGSEA. DNA for the CDR3: TGCAGCGTTGAACTTCCACGGGCTTTCTTT. This gives the protein CSVELPRAFF.

The sample holds many counts of this clonotype. V is TRBV21-1 and J is TRBJ1-6; the table's TRBD1 call for D was not verified on the DNA. TRBV21-1 is shown as a pseudogene. The CDR3 is made up of 15 amino acids. This chain's CDR3 is CASSSRDRVNSPLHF. Here the CDR3 DNA reads TGTGCCAGCAGCTCCCGGGACCGAGTTAATTCACCCCTCCACTTT.

This clonotype was recorded many times. The rearrangement joins TRBV6-2 or TRBV6-3 to TRBJ1-5; perhaps TRBD1 as D (5 bases). The CDR3 length is 11 residues. V gave up 2 bases and J gave up 15 bases, with 11 bases separating them. Germline V CDR1 and CDR2: MNHEY, SVGEGT. CDR3 sequence: CASSYGAGPHF. CDR3 DNA: TGTGCCAGCAGTTACGGGGCGGGACCGCATTTT.

Ten or more counts support this clonotype. This chain joins TRBV10-3 and TRBJ1-1, with D possibly being TRBD1 (6 bases). Germline V gene sequence: CDR1 ENHRY, CDR2 SYGVKD. V lost 6 bases to trimming and J lost 3 bases, with 14 bases between them. The CDR3 runs to 14 residues. The CDR3 protein is CAIRWTVGDTEAFF. The DNA of the CDR3 is TGTGCCATCAGATGGACAGTTGGGGACACTGAAGCTTTCTTT.

This clonotype was seen ten or more times. V and J are TRBV27 and TRBJ2-5; D possibly corresponds to TRBD1 (6 bases). Germline V CDR1 and CDR2: MNHEY, SMNVEV (reference sequence). V was cut by 6 bases and J by 0 bases, with 11 bases left in between. The CDR3 spans 14 residues. Here the CDR3 DNA reads TGTGCCAGCAGGGGGACAAGCCACCAAGAGACCCAGTACTTC. As protein: CASRGTSHQETQYF.

This clonotype appeared many times. This rearrangement joins TRBV6-5 to TRBJ1-2; TRBD1 matches 7 bases. Germline CDR1 is MNHEY and CDR2 is SVGAGI. V trimming: 3 bases; J trimming: 4 bases; junction bases outside the gene matches: 8. The CDR3 runs 15 residues. CDR3 sequence reads: CASSYKGARTYGYTF. The CDR3 DNA follows: TGTGCCAGCAGTTATAAGGGGGCGCGGACCTATGGCTACACCTTC.

This clonotype has just a few counts. The V call is TRBV7-9, the J call TRBJ1-2, with TRBD1 matching over 7 bases. V was pared by 2 bases and J by 8 bases, with 5 bases of the junction left unmatched. CDR1 and CDR2 from the germline V gene are SEHNR and FQNEAQ (reference sequence). CDR3 length: 13 amino acids. CDR3 loop: CASSLTGEKGYTF. The CDR3, as DNA: TGTGCCAGCAGCTTAACAGGGGAGAAAGGCTACACCTTC.

At least ten counts were recorded for this clonotype. The chain combines TRBV9 with TRBJ2-1; 8 nucleotides align to TRBD2. The length of the CDR3 is 14 residues. Germline V CDR1 and CDR2: SGDLS, YYNGEE. Trimming at V came to 2 bases and at J to 4 bases, leaving 2 bases not matched to a gene. CDR3 in amino acids: CASSVGTRYNEQFF. The CDR3 region has the DNA TGTGCCAGCAGCGTCGGGACTAGATACAATGAGCAGTTCTTC. Variable domain in full (rest from reference TRBV9 and TRBJ2-1): DSGVTQTPKHLITATGQRVTLRCSPRSGDLSVYWYQQSLDQGLQFLIQYYNGEERAKGNILERFSAQQFPDLHSELNLSSLELGDSALYFCASSVGTRYNEQFFGPGTRLTVL.

This clonotype has at least ten counts. The chain links TRBV5-1 to TRBJ2-3; 8 bases line up with TRBD1. After removal of 6 bases from V and 2 bases from J, the junction contained 5 bases not matched to a gene. Germline CDR1 reads SGHRS; CDR2 reads YFSETQ. The CDR3 spans 14 residues. The CDR3 reads CASTPGQVTDTQYF. Here the CDR3 DNA reads TGCGCCAGCACCCCGGGACAGGTCACAGATACGCAGTATTTT.

This clonotype rates as medium-sized. V is TRBV10-3 and J is TRBJ2-7; D unresolved. Trimming took off 3 bases at V and 4 bases at J, with 16 bases between the two ends. This CDR3 has 15 amino acids. Germline loops: CDR1 ENHRY, CDR2 SYGVKD. The CDR3 spells CAISEWAGLSYEQYF. CDR3 nucleotide sequence: TGTGCCATCAGTGAATGGGCAGGTCTCTCGTACGAGCAGTACTTC.

This clonotype was picked up many times. The V and J genes are TRBV6-5 and TRBJ1-5; 10 bases agree with TRBD1. Per the germline V gene, CDR1 is MNHEY and CDR2 is SVGAGI. The CDR3 runs to 16 residues. With 7 bases clipped from V and 2 bases from J, the junction kept 8 bases outside the gene matches. The CDR3 nucleotides are TGTGCCAGCACCTTGAGACAGGGGGCGGGCAATCAGCCCCAGCATTTT. Its translation: CASTLRQGAGNQPQHF.

This clonotype was seen many times. The chain uses TRBV20-1 and TRBJ2-7, with 9 bases identical to TRBD1. CDR3 length: 13 amino acids. CDR1 and CDR2 (germline): DFQATT, SNEGSKA (reference sequence). With V trimmed by 5 bases and J by 4 bases, 6 bases remained unmatched. The CDR3 DNA reads TGCAGTGCTCGCCGGGACAGGGTGTACGAGCAGTACTTC. It translates to CSARRDRVYEQYF.

Note on this clonotype: A read error is possible here, since a much larger clone lies one base away. The chain carries TRBV7-9 and TRBJ2-5; D remains unclear. The CDR3 covers 11 residues. Germline loops: CDR1 SEHNR, CDR2 FQNEAQ (reference sequence). CDR3 bases: TGTGCCAGGGAAGTTGGAGAGTCCCAGTACTTC. As protein: CAREVGESQYF.

Ten or more counts support this clonotype. The chain uses TRBV12-3 or TRBV12-4 and TRBJ1-2, with 12 bases aligning to TRBD1. Unmatched junction bases numbered 4, after V lost 8 bases and J lost 3 bases. The CDR3 loop spans 14 amino acids. The CDR3 region is CASSGQGAHYGYTF. In nucleotides, the CDR3 is TGTGCCAGCTCGGGACAGGGGGCTCACTATGGCTACACCTTC.

This clonotype was counted at least ten times. CDR3 sequence reads: CASSLNRDGEKLFF. The CDR3, as DNA: TGTGCCAGCAGTTTAAACAGGGACGGGGAAAAACTGTTTTTT. This chain links TRBV14 with TRBJ1-4; TRBD1 might be the D (6 bases). The CDR3 consists of 14 residues. Germline CDR1 reads SGHDN; CDR2 reads FVKESK. The ends were cut back, 6 bases at V and 8 bases at J, with 16 bases in the middle.

This clonotype was detected many times. The chain has TRBV30 and TRBJ2-3; a weak D match, TRBD1 (5 bases). The CDR3 runs to 14 residues. Trimming removed 3 bases from V and 6 bases from J, with 16 bases in between. Germline V gene sequence: CDR1 GTSNPN, CDR2 SVGIG (reference sequence). The CDR3 here is CAWRGRRASDTQYF. The CDR3 coding sequence is TGTGCCTGGAGGGGGCGACGGGCCTCGGATACGCAGTATTTT.

This clonotype has ten or more counts. This chain connects TRBV9 to TRBJ2-2; 10 bases are shared with TRBD2. This CDR3 comprises 16 residues. Germline CDR1 and CDR2: SGDLS and YYNGEE. V lost 1 base, J lost 4 bases, and 4 bases stayed unmatched. CDR3 region: CASSVHSGRITGELFF. The CDR3 DNA follows: TGTGCCAGCAGCGTACATAGCGGGAGGATCACCGGGGAGCTGTTTTTT.